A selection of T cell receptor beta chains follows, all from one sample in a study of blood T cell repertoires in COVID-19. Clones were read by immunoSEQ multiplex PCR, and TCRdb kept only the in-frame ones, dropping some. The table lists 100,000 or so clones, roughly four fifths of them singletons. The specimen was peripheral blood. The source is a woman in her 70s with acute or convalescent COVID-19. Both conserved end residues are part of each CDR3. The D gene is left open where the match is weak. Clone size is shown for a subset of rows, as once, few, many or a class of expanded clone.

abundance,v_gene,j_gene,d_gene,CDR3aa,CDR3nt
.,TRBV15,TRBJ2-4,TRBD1,CATRVGGAKNIQYF,TGTGCCACCAGGGTAGGGGGCGCCAAAAACATTCAGTACTTC
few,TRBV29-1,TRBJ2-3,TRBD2,CSVARGTSTDTQYF,TGCAGCGTTGCGCGGGGGACTAGCACAGATACGCAGTATTTT
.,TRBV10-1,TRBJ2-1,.,CASSEGTSGRFF,TGCGCCAGCAGTGAGGGGACTTCTGGACGGTTCTTC
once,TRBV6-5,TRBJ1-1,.,CASSNGGTEAFF,TGTGCCAGCAGCAACGGGGGCACTGAAGCTTTCTTT
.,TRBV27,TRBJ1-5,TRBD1,CASSFPGGGDNQPQHF,TGTGCCAGCAGTTTCCCAGGGGGAGGTGACAATCAGCCCCAGCATTTT
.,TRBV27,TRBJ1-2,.,CASSLGSTGIYGYTF,TGTGCCAGCAGTTTAGGTTCCACAGGGATCTATGGCTACACCTTC
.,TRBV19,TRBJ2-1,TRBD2,CASSSLAGGRNEQFF,TGTGCCAGTAGCTCCCTCGCGGGAGGGCGTAATGAGCAGTTCTTC
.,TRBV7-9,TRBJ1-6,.,CASSLGGLDSPLHF,TGTGCCAGCAGCTTGGGGGGGTTAGATTCACCCCTCCACTTT
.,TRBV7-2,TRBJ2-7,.,CASSHSSYEQYF,TGTGCCAGCAGCCACTCTAGTTACGAGCAGTACTTC
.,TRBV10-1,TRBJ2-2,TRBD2,CATKTKERENTGELFF,TGCGCCACCAAGACTAAAGAGCGGGAGAACACCGGGGAGCTGTTTTTT
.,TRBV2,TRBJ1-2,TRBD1,CATSPGTGDYGYTF,TGTGCCACTAGTCCCGGGACAGGGGACTATGGCTACACCTTC
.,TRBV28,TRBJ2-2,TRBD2,CASSSLRGGPNGELFF,TGTGCCAGCAGTTCCCTCCGGGGGGGGCCAAACGGGGAGCTGTTTTTT
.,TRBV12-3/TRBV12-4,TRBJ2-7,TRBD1,CASRTGVYEQYF,TGTGCCAGCAGGACAGGGGTATACGAGCAGTACTTC
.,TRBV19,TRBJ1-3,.,CASTDGEDSGNTIYF,TGTGCCAGTACCGACGGCGAGGACTCTGGAAACACCATATATTTT
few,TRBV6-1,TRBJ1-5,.,CASSEGQVRNQPQHF,TGTGCCAGCAGTGAAGGACAGGTTCGCAATCAGCCCCAGCATTTT
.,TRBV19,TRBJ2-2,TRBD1,CASSYRGRYTGELFF,TGTGCCAGTAGTTACAGGGGAAGGTACACCGGGGAGCTGTTTTTT
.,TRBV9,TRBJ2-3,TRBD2,CASSVVASGKTTDTQYF,TGTGCCAGCAGCGTAGTGGCTAGCGGGAAGACCACAGATACGCAGTATTTT
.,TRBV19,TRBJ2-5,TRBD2,CASSMRLAAGETQYF,TGTGCCAGTAGTATGAGACTAGCGGCCGGGGAGACCCAGTACTTC
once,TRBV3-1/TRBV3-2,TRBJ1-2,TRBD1,CASSQDGTAVYGYTF,TGTGCCAGCAGCCAAGATGGGACAGCGGTCTATGGCTACACCTTC
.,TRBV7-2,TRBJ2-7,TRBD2,CASSLRGSSEQYF,TGTGCCAGCAGCTTGCGGGGGTCCTCCGAGCAGTACTTC
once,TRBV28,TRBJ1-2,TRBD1,CATTGLVTGDVNDYGYTF,TGTGCCACCACCGGCCTTGTTACAGGGGATGTTAATGACTATGGCTACACCTTC
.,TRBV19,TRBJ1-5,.,CASSMGGNQPQHF,TGTGCCAGTAGTATGGGAGGCAATCAGCCCCAGCATTTT
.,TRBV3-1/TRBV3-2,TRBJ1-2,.,CASSQDGGNYGYTF,TGTGCCAGCAGCCAAGATGGAGGGAACTATGGCTACACCTTC
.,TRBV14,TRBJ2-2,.,CASSQDLGGIGGELFF,TGTGCCAGCAGCCAAGATCTGGGCGGGATTGGCGGGGAGCTGTTTTTT
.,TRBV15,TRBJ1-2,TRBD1,CATSRRDRPDYGYTF,TGTGCCACCAGCAGGCGGGACAGGCCCGACTATGGCTACACCTTC
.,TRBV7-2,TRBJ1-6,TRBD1,CASSWGQNSPLHF,TGTGCCAGCAGCTGGGGACAGAATTCACCCCTCCACTTT
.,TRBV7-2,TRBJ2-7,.,CASSLEARDYEQYF,TGTGCCAGCAGCTTAGAGGCCAGGGACTACGAGCAGTACTTC
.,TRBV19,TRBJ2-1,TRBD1,CASSIGDRGYNEQFF,TGTGCCAGTAGTATTGGGGACAGGGGGTACAATGAGCAGTTCTTC
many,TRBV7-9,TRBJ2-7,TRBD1,CASSSTGTGVEQYF,TGTGCCAGCAGCTCAACCGGGACAGGGGTCGAGCAGTACTTC
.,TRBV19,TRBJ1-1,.,CASSFRGMNTEAFF,TGTGCCAGTAGTTTTAGGGGCATGAACACTGAAGCTTTCTTT
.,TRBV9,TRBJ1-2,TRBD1,CASGQDIFNYGYTF,TGTGCCAGCGGACAGGACATTTTTAACTATGGCTACACCTTC
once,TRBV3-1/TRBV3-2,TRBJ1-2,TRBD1,CASSRGAGGPSNYGYTF,TGTGCCAGCAGCCGGGGGGCAGGGGGTCCCTCTAACTATGGCTACACCTTC
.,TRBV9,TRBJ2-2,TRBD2,CASSVGLAGNTGELFF,TGTGCCAGCAGCGTCGGTCTAGCGGGGAACACCGGGGAGCTGTTTTTT
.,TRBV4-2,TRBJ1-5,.,CASSQDAGPRQPQHF,TGTGCCAGCAGCCAAGACGCGGGCCCCCGGCAGCCCCAGCATTTT
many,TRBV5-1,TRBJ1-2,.,CASSSAGDYGYTF,TGCGCCAGCAGCTCGGCCGGGGACTATGGCTACACCTTC
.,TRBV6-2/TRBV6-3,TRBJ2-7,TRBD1,CASSYSGQGHYEQYF,TGTGCCAGCAGTTACTCCGGACAGGGTCACTACGAGCAGTACTTC
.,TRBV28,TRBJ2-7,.,CASSPHVQGPSYEQYF,TGTGCCAGCAGTCCCCACGTACAGGGTCCTTCTTACGAGCAGTACTTC
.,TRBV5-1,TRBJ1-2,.,CASSLGRGQNYGYTF,TGCGCCAGCAGCTTGGGTCGAGGGCAGAACTATGGCTACACCTTC
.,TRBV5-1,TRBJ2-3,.,CASSLDWGASTDTQYF,TGCGCCAGCAGCTTGGATTGGGGAGCTAGCACAGATACGCAGTATTTT
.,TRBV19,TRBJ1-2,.,CASSMVRGIYGYTF,TGTGCCAGTAGTATGGTCAGGGGAATCTATGGCTACACCTTC
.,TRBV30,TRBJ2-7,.,CAWSVSPTLYEQYF,TGTGCCTGGAGTGTCTCCCCCACTCTCTACGAGCAGTACTTC